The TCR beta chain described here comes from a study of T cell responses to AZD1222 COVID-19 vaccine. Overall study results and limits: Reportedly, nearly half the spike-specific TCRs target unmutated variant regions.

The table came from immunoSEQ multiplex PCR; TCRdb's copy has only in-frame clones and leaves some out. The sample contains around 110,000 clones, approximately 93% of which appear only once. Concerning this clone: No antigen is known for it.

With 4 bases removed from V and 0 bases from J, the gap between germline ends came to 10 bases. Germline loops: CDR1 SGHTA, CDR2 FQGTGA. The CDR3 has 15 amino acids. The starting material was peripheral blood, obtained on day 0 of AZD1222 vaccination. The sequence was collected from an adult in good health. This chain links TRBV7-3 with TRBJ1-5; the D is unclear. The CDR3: CASSWAVYSNQPQHF. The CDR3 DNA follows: TGTGCCAGCAGCTGGGCGGTCTATAGCAATCAGCCCCAGCATTTT.